Sequencing of this T cell receptor beta chain was carried out in a study of T cell repertoires in cytomegalovirus infection. At the level of the study: Use of recently identified HLA-C-restricted and well-studied HLA-B-restricted CMV epitopes was part of the study. The public TCR beta signatures pointed to both CMV infection and matching HLA type. General study findings and limits: The cumulative frequency of public TCR beta families distinguished individuals who carried CMV together with the relevant HLA.

MiXCR, run by TCRdb on the reads, gives a single entry per CDR3 protein. The sample lists about 920,000 distinct CDR3 sequences, approximately 31% occurring once. Only one count was recorded for this clonotype. Its target is unknown. CDR1 and CDR2 (germline): LNHDA, SQIVND (reference sequence). The J segment lost 1 base and the V segment lost 0 bases, leaving 3 bases of the junction unmatched. This CDR3 spans 17 amino acids. The chain carries TRBV19 and TRBJ2-2, with TRBD1 identical over 9 bases. Specimen: cultured CD8+ T cells from PBMCs, collected from culture after CMV antigen stimulation. This clonotype originated in a human donor in good health (CMV status not recorded). Some clones in this sample may be carry-over from other donors' samples. The CDR3 DNA sequence: TGTGCCAGTAGTATAGATGGGGGACAGGGGAACACCGGGGAGCTGTTTTTT. Its protein product is CASSIDGGQGNTGELFF.